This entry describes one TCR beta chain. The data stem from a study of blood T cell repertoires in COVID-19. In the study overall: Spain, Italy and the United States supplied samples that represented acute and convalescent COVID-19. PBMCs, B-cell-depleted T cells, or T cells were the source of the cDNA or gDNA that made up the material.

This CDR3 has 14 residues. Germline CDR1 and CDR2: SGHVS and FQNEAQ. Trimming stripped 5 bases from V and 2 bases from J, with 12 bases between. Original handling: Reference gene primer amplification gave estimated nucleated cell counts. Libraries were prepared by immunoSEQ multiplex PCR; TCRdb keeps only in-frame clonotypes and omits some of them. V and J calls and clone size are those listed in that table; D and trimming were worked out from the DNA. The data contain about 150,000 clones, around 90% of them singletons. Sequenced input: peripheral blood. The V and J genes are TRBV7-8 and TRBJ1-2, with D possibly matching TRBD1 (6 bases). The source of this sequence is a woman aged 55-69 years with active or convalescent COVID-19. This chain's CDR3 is CASSRIQGNYGYTF. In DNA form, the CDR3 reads TGTGCCAGCAGCCGTATACAGGGAAACTATGGCTACACCTTC.